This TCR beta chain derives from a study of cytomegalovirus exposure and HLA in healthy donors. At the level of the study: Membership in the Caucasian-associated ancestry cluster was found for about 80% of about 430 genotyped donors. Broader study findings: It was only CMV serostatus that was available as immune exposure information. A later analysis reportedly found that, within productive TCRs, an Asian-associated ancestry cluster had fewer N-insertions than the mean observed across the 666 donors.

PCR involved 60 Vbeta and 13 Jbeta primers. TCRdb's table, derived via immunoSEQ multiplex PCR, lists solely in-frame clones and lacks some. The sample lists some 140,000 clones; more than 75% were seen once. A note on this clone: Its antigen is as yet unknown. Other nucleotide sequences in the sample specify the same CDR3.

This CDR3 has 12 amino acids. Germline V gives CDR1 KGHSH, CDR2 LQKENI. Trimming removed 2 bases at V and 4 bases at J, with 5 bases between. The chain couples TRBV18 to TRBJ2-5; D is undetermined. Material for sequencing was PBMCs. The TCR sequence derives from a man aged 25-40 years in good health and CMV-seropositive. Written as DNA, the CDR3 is TGTGCCAGCTCACCAGTCGGAGAGACCCAGTACTTC. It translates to CASSPVGETQYF. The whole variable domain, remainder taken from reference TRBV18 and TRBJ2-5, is NAGVMQNPRHLVRRRGQEARLRCSPMKGHSHVYWYRQLPEEGLKFMVYLQKENIIDESGMPKERFSAEFPKEGPSILRIQQVVRGDSAAYFCASSPVGETQYFGPGTRLLVL.